The 6 T cell receptor beta chains in this list originate from one sample, sequenced in a study of blood T cells in healthy people across ages. Combining a sample-barcoded 5' primer with a J-beta primer mix, a second PCR ran for about 7 to 11 cycles. TCRdb reprocessed the 5' RACE reads via MiXCR and lists one record per CDR3 protein. This sample has some 700,000 distinct CDR3 sequences; around a fifth occur once, and the top ten carry 20% to 25%. Sequencing was carried out using blood. Source of these receptors: a man in his 70s in good health.

As regards this clonotype: The junction departs from germline at one end; a sequencing error may be responsible. The rearrangement links TRBV5-1 to TRBJ2-7; maybe TRBD1 (5 bases). The tail of the sequence fits TRBJ2-1 better, so the J call may be wrong. In germline, CDR1 is SGHRS, CDR2 YFSETQ. CDR3 length: 14 amino acids. This CDR3 is CASSLEQVYNEQFF. In nucleotides, the CDR3 is TGCGCCAGTAGCTTGGAACAGGTTTACAATGAGCAGTTCTTC.

The chain recombines TRBV20-1 with TRBJ2-7; 7 bases match TRBD2. This CDR3 contains 17 residues. Germline CDR1 reads DFQATT; CDR2 reads SNEGSKA (reference sequence). The CDR3 region is CSRPREAGRSSSYEQYF. The CDR3 DNA follows: TGCAGCCGCCCCCGGGAAGCGGGGCGTTCTAGCTCCTACGAGCAGTACTTC.

This clonotype was counted between two and nine times. Here the CDR3 reads CATPKQANTGELFF. The DNA of the CDR3 is TGTGCCACCCCGAAGCAGGCGAACACCGGGGAGCTGTTTTTT. This rearrangement joins TRBV7-9 to TRBJ2-2; the D is unclear. V was shortened by 10 bases and J by 0 bases, with 12 bases between the two germline ends. This CDR3 spans 14 amino acids. Germline V gene data show CDR1 as SEHNR and CDR2 as FQNEAQ (reference sequence).

This clonotype was seen a few times. This sequence joins TRBV5-1 and TRBJ1-5; D gene uncertain. The CDR3 has 13 amino acids. The germline gives CDR1 SGHRS, CDR2 YFSETQ. V lost 3 bases and J 7 bases, leaving 11 bases between the germline ends. The CDR3 is CASSYGENQPQHF. Here the CDR3 DNA reads TGCGCCAGCAGCTACGGAGAAAACCAGCCCCAGCATTTT.

This clonotype was observed a handful of times. The chain joins TRBV10-2 to TRBJ1-1; D is possibly TRBD1 (6 bases). The V gene lost 6 bases and the J gene lost 4 bases, with 18 bases spanning the gap. Germline CDR1 is WSHSY and CDR2 is SAAADI. The CDR3 sequence is 15 residues long. Here the CDR3 reads CASSGSGQKFTEAFF. CDR3 nucleotides: TGCGCCAGCAGCGGCAGTGGACAGAAGTTCACTGAAGCTTTCTTT.

This clonotype is a singleton in its sample. V usage is TRBV6-5 and J usage is TRBJ2-5; D unclear. Germline values: CDR1 MNHEY, CDR2 SVGAGI. V lost 6 bases and J lost 2, with 10 bases in between. CDR3 size: 13 residues. The CDR3: CASRQGFQETQYF. Written as DNA, the CDR3 is TGTGCCAGCAGGCAAGGGTTTCAAGAGACCCAGTACTTC.